A single T cell receptor (beta chain) is shown here with its context. Per the original data handling: Amplification with reference gene primers provided the estimates of nucleated cell counts. The repertoire was sequenced with immunoSEQ multiplex PCR; TCRdb's copy has only in-frame clones and lacks some. The DNA gave D and trimming, while V, J and clone size come from that table. The table records about 250,000 clones, roughly 83% of them present only once. This specimen belongs to a study of blood T cell repertoires in COVID-19. Study background: The study drew acute and convalescent COVID-19 samples from the United States, Italy and Spain.

The receptor comes from a woman older than 75 with COVID-19, enrolled during active disease. Sequencing was carried out using peripheral blood.

The CDR3 here is CASSLPSGGPGGGNEQFF. Here the CDR3 DNA reads TGCGCCAGCAGCTTACCTAGCGGGGGCCCAGGCGGTGGCAATGAGCAGTTCTTC. The chain uses TRBV5-1 and TRBJ2-1; 10 bases align to TRBD2. The CDR3 spans 18 residues. Germline CDR1 SGHRS, CDR2 YFSETQ. The V gene end was trimmed by 2 bases and the J gene end by 6 bases; junction bases not matched to a gene: 14. The variable domain in full, completed from reference TRBV5-1 and TRBJ2-1, reads KAGVTQTPRYLIKTRGQQVTLSCSPISGHRSVSWYQQTPGQGLQFLFEYFSETQRNKGNFPGRFSGRQFSNSRSEMNVSTLELGDSALYLCASSLPSGGPGGGNEQFFGPGTRLTVL.